These 28 T cell receptor beta chains originate from one sample sequenced in a study of shared clonotypes between healthy human individuals. Produced via immunoSEQ multiplex PCR; TCRdb's table is partial and in-frame only. The table lists around 2.3 million clones, around 95% of them singletons. Material for sequencing was naive CD4+ T cells sorted from blood. The subset is: CD45RA+ positively selected. Receptor source: a man younger than 35 in good health.

This clone turned up a few times. This sequence joins TRBV6-5 and TRBJ1-5; weak D call: TRBD1 (6 bases). Germline CDR1 is MNHEY and CDR2 is SVGAGI. With 2 bases removed from V and 0 bases from J, the gap between germline ends came to 11 bases. The CDR3 totals 16 residues. CDR3 residues: CASSYRAGDSNQPQHF. The CDR3, as DNA: TGTGCCAGCAGTTACAGGGCAGGGGATAGCAATCAGCCCCAGCATTTT.

The genes are TRBV19 and TRBJ1-1; maybe TRBD1 (5 bases). Germline CDR1 reads LNHDA; CDR2 reads SQIVND (reference sequence). With 9 bases removed from V and 4 bases from J, the gap between germline ends came to 18 bases. This CDR3 region has 14 residues. CDR3 nucleotide sequence: TGTGCCAGCTACCGTGGGGGGTTAGGCACTGAAGCTTTCTTT. Amino acid sequence: CASYRGGLGTEAFF.

The V call is TRBV6-1, the J call TRBJ2-7; 7 nucleotides line up with TRBD1. V was pared by 6 bases and J by 3 bases, with 8 bases of the junction left unmatched. The CDR3 runs to 14 residues. Looked up from germline, CDR1 is MNHNS and CDR2 is SASEGT. CDR3 loop: CASRVGGSGYEQYF. The CDR3 DNA sequence: TGTGCCAGCAGAGTAGGGGGCTCGGGCTACGAGCAGTACTTC.

V and J are TRBV18 and TRBJ2-3, with 10 bases matching TRBD2. Losses at the gene ends were 3 bases for V and 0 bases for J; bases not matched to a gene: 27. In germline, CDR1 is KGHSH, CDR2 LQKENI. The CDR3 contains 24 residues. CDR3 residues: CASSPDRDRSGRAFYGESTDTQYF. CDR3 nucleotide sequence: TGTGCCAGCTCACCGGACAGGGATCGCAGCGGGAGGGCCTTCTACGGCGAGAGCACAGATACGCAGTATTTT.

This chain links TRBV30 with TRBJ2-7, with 7 bases fitting TRBD1. The CDR3 is 12 amino acids. Germline V gene sequence: CDR1 GTSNPN, CDR2 SVGIG (reference sequence). V was pared by 0 bases and J by 11 bases, with 7 bases of the junction left unmatched. The CDR3 here is CAWSVLQGKEYF. The CDR3 DNA sequence: TGTGCCTGGAGTGTACTACAGGGGAAGGAGTACTTC.

On this clone itself: One end of the junction is discordant with germline, which a read error may explain. The chain has TRBV9 and TRBJ1-3; D not resolved. This CDR3 contains 15 residues. Germline CDR1 SGDLS, CDR2 YYNGEE. The CDR3 loop is CASSAQAPPGNTIYF. In DNA form, the CDR3 reads TGTGCCAGCAGCGCCCAGGCCCCCCCTGGGAACACCATATATTTT.

The chain recombines TRBV2 with TRBJ1-4, with D tentatively TRBD1 (5 bases). Germline values: CDR1 SNHLY, CDR2 FYNNEI. Trimming took off 7 bases at V and 4 bases at J, with 16 bases between the two ends. The CDR3 is 15 residues long. The chain's CDR3 is CASNAPGVFNEKLFF. Written as DNA, the CDR3 is TGTGCCAGCAATGCCCCGGGGGTCTTTAATGAAAAACTGTTTTTT.

This chain uses TRBV5-1 with TRBJ2-1; D is perhaps TRBD1 or TRBD2 (5 bases each). Germline V gives CDR1 SGHRS, CDR2 YFSETQ. Trimming pared 1 base from V and 6 bases from J, leaving 14 bases between. The CDR3 sequence is 15 residues long. The CDR3 DNA reads as TGCGCCAGCAGCTTGTCGGTGGGGGAACTCAATGAGCAGTTCTTC. It yields the protein CASSLSVGELNEQFF.

This chain uses TRBV6-5 with TRBJ1-2; D might be TRBD1 (5 bases). Germline V gene lookup returns CDR1 MNHEY and CDR2 SVGAGI. Trimming cost V 5 bases and J 4 bases, with 14 bases left between them. There are 14 residues in the CDR3. CDR3 bases: TGTGCCAGCAGTGCCTGGTCGGGGGTCTATGGCTACACCTTC. Protein: CASSAWSGVYGYTF.

The chain employs TRBV5-1 and TRBJ1-1; weak D call: TRBD1 (6 bases). The V and J ends lost 0 bases and 8 bases respectively, with 17 bases between them. Germline V CDR1 and CDR2: SGHRS, YFSETQ. This CDR3 comprises 15 residues. The CDR3: CASSLVGANAVEAFF. As DNA, the CDR3 is TGCGCCAGCAGCTTGGTGGGGGCCAATGCCGTAGAAGCTTTCTTT.

This chain uses TRBV11-3 with TRBJ2-5; 8 nucleotides line up with TRBD1. The CDR3 runs to 15 residues. CDR1 is SGHNT, CDR2 YENEEA, per germline. V lost 2 bases, J lost 3 bases, and 5 bases stayed unmatched. In DNA form, the CDR3 reads TGTGCCAGCAGCTTAAGGGGGACAGGAAAAGAGACCCAGTACTTC. This gives the protein CASSLRGTGKETQYF. Variable domain in full (rest from reference TRBV11-3 and TRBJ2-5): EAGVVQSPRYKIIEKKQPVAFWCNPISGHNTLYWYLQNLGQGPELLIRYENEEAVDDSQLPKDRFSAERLKGVDSTLKIQPAELGDSAVYLCASSLRGTGKETQYFGPGTRLLVL.

The chain uses TRBV10-3 and TRBJ1-1, with 7 bases that match TRBD1. CDR3 length: 15 residues. Unmatched junction bases numbered 3, after V lost 2 bases and J lost 0 bases. Germline V gene lookup returns CDR1 ENHRY and CDR2 SYGVKD. The CDR3 nucleotides read TGTGCCATCAGTGAGGACAGGGTTATGAACACTGAAGCTTTCTTT. Its protein is CAISEDRVMNTEAFF.

The table lists this clone with a count of one. The chain is built from TRBV7-2 and TRBJ1-1; TRBD1 might be the D (5 bases). The CDR3 covers 13 residues. Trimming took 7 bases from V and 5 from J, leaving 14 bases between them. In germline, CDR1 is SGHTA, CDR2 FQGNSA. The DNA for the CDR3 is TGTGCCAGCACCATCGCAGGGAATACTGAAGCTTTCTTT. Translation: CASTIAGNTEAFF.

The count of this clone is one. CDR3 sequence: CASTKGGSTGELFF. CDR3 DNA: TGTGCCAGCACCAAAGGGGGCTCAACCGGGGAGCTGTTTTTT. This chain joins TRBV11-3 and TRBJ2-2, with 7 bases lining up with TRBD1. CDR1 and CDR2 from the germline V gene are SGHNT and YENEEA. The CDR3 spans 14 residues. Germline trimming cut 7 bases from V and 5 bases from J; bases unmatched to any gene: 7. Looking up the rest from reference TRBV11-3 and TRBJ2-2 gives the full variable domain: EAGVVQSPRYKIIEKKQPVAFWCNPISGHNTLYWYLQNLGQGPELLIRYENEEAVDDSQLPKDRFSAERLKGVDSTLKIQPAELGDSAVYLCASTKGGSTGELFFGEGSRLTVL.

Details on this clone: In the same sample, other DNA sequences code for this CDR3. The chain uses TRBV7-9 and TRBJ2-1; TRBD2 matches at 9 bases. The CDR3 totals 15 residues. V shed 3 bases and J 4 bases; nucleotides not matched to a gene: 4. Germline assignment: CDR1 SEHNR and CDR2 FQNEAQ (reference sequence). Written as DNA, the CDR3 is TGTGCCAGCAGCTTGACTAGCGGAGGATACAATGAGCAGTTCTTC. This translates into CASSLTSGGYNEQFF.

Remarks on this clone: Other DNA sequences in the same sample also yield this CDR3. The J gene is TRBJ1-6, the V gene TRBV6-5; a possible D gene is TRBD1 (5 bases). V dropped 5 bases and J dropped 2 bases, with 7 bases sitting between them. The CDR3 length is 14 residues. Germline V gene data show CDR1 as MNHEY and CDR2 as SVGAGI. CDR3 DNA sequence: TGTGCCAGCAGTCCAGGGACCTATAATTCACCCCTCCACTTT. Amino acids: CASSPGTYNSPLHF.

This chain uses TRBV4-1 with TRBJ2-7, with D possibly being TRBD1 or TRBD2 (6 bases each). Looked up from germline, CDR1 is MGHRA and CDR2 is YSYEKL. Trimming took 3 bases from V and 0 from J, leaving 15 bases between them. The CDR3 is 16 residues long. Here the CDR3 reads CASSHGPGGPSYEQYF. The CDR3 DNA sequence: TGCGCCAGCAGCCATGGCCCCGGGGGCCCCTCCTACGAGCAGTACTTC.

V and J are TRBV2 and TRBJ2-7; 8 bases are shared with TRBD1. From germline, CDR1 is SNHLY and CDR2 FYNNEI. The CDR3 contains 14 residues. V was pared by 4 bases and J by 3 bases, with 5 bases of the junction left unmatched. CDR3 amino acids: CASSVRTGLYEQYF. CDR3 bases: TGTGCCAGCAGTGTTAGGACAGGGCTCTACGAGCAGTACTTC.

The rearrangement joins TRBV11-2 to TRBJ1-4; D is perhaps TRBD1 (5 bases). Per the germline V gene, CDR1 is SGHAT and CDR2 is FQNNGV. V was trimmed by 9 bases and J by 4 bases, leaving 9 bases between them. The CDR3 has 12 residues. CDR3 sequence: CASGGVNEKLFF. CDR3 DNA sequence: TGTGCCAGTGGAGGGGTTAATGAAAAACTGTTTTTT.

The V gene is TRBV6-6, the J gene TRBJ1-1, with a weak D call TRBD1 (6 bases). V dropped 5 bases and J dropped 10 bases, with 17 bases sitting between them. Germline V lookup: CDR1 MNHNY, CDR2 SVGAGI (reference sequence). This CDR3 has 13 residues. CDR3 bases: TGTGCCAGCAGTCCGACAGGTCTTGCATCAGCTTTCTTT. It specifies CASSPTGLASAFF.

This clone was counted a single time. The chain joins TRBV11-2 to TRBJ2-7; the D is unclear. CDR3 length: 11 residues. Per germline, CDR1 SGHAT and CDR2 FQNNGV. V lost 4 bases, J lost 7 bases, and 8 bases lay in between. The DNA of the CDR3 is TGTGCCAGCAGCTCCGTTATTGAGCAGTACTTC. Protein sequence: CASSSVIEQYF.

The chain recombines TRBV6-4 with TRBJ2-5, with 8 bases that match TRBD2. The germline CDR1 and CDR2 sequences are MRHNA and SNTAGT. CDR3 length: 16 residues. V lost 3 bases to trimming and J lost 7 bases; unmatched junction nucleotides: 13. CDR3 DNA sequence: TGTGCCAGCAGTGAAGGGCCTAGCGGGCGTTTAGGGACCCAGTACTTC. Amino acid sequence: CASSEGPSGRLGTQYF.

This rearrangement joins TRBV6-6 to TRBJ1-2; D gene uncertain. Deletions cut 6 bases from V and 1 base from J, with 15 bases between. The length of the CDR3 is 15 residues. Germline lookup yields CDR1 MNHNY and CDR2 SVGAGI (reference sequence). This CDR3 reads CASSRTDVNNYGYTF. DNA for the CDR3: TGTGCCAGCAGCCGGACCGACGTCAATAACTATGGCTACACCTTC.

The chain combines TRBV20-1 with TRBJ2-3; D is uncertain. The CDR3 sequence is 11 residues long. Germline loops: CDR1 DFQATT, CDR2 SNEGSKA (reference sequence). CDR3 nucleotide sequence: TGCAGCTGCGGTTTCACAGATACGCAGTATTTT. This sequence encodes CSCGFTDTQYF.

V is TRBV7-2 and J is TRBJ1-1; the match to TRBD1 covers 10 bases. J gave up 8 bases and V 6 bases, and 15 bases lay outside the gene matches. The CDR3 is 16 amino acids. Germline V gene data show CDR1 as SGHTA and CDR2 as FQGNSA. The CDR3 here is CASRSFGTGATGEAFF. CDR3 bases: TGTGCCAGCAGGTCTTTCGGGACAGGGGCCACCGGGGAAGCTTTCTTT.

The J gene is TRBJ1-4, the V gene TRBV6-5; 9 bases are shared with TRBD1. Germline V gives CDR1 MNHEY, CDR2 SVGAGI. V dropped 2 bases and J dropped 8; count of bases not matched to a gene: 6. This CDR3 comprises 15 residues. In DNA form, the CDR3 reads TGTGCCAGCAGTTACGAGGGACAGGGTCGAGAAAAACTGTTTTTT. It codes for CASSYEGQGREKLFF.

The genes are TRBV27 and TRBJ2-4; a possible D gene is TRBD1 (6 bases). The V gene's germline CDR1 is MNHEY and CDR2 SMNVEV (reference sequence). Trimming cost V 5 bases and J 0 bases, with 11 bases left between them. This CDR3 has 15 amino acids. The CDR3 nucleotides read TGTGCCAGCAGTCTTACAGGGCTAGCCAAAAACATTCAGTACTTC. Translated: CASSLTGLAKNIQYF.

About this clone itself: Other nucleotide sequences from this sample produce the same CDR3. The rearrangement uses TRBV2 and TRBJ1-5; D not resolved. The V end lost 4 bases, the J end lost 4 bases, and 5 bases lay between the germline ends. The CDR3 covers 12 residues. Germline V lookup: CDR1 SNHLY, CDR2 FYNNEI. This CDR3 reads CASSVSNQPQHF. The CDR3 region has the DNA TGTGCCAGCAGTGTTTCAAATCAGCCCCAGCATTTT.